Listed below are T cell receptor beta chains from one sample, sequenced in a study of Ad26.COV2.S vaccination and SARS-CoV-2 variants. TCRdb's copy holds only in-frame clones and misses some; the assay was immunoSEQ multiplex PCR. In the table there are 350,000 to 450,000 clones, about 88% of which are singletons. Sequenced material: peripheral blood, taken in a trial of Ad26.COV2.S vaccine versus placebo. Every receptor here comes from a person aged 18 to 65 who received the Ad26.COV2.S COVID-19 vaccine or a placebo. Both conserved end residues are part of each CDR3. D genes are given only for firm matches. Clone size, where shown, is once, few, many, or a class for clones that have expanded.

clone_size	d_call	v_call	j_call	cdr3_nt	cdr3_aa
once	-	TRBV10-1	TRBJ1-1	TGCGCCAGCAGTCCAGGGAACACTGAAGCTTTCTTT	CASSPGNTEAFF
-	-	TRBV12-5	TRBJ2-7	TGTGCTAGTGGCCACGGACGCCTCTACGAGCAGTACTTC	CASGHGRLYEQYF
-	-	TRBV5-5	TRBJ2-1	TGTGCCAGCAGCTCATACCTTGGGGGGACCAATGAGCAGTTCTTC	CASSSYLGGTNEQFF
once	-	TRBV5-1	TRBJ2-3	TGCGCCAGCAGCTTGGAGGGCCATAGCACAGATACGCAGTATTTT	CASSLEGHSTDTQYF
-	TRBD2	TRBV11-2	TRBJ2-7	TGTGCCAGCAGCTTCCAGACTAGCAACGAGCAGTACTTC	CASSFQTSNEQYF
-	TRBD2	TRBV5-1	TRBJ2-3	TGCGCCAGCAGCTTGAAGCCCTGGACTAGCAGGTCTAGCACAGATACGCAGTATTTT	CASSLKPWTSRSSTDTQYF
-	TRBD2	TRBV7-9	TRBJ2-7	TGTGCCAGCAGCTTAGGGACTAGCGGGACAAATATCTACGAGCAGTACTTC	CASSLGTSGTNIYEQYF
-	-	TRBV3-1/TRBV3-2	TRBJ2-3	TGTGCCAGCACCCCCCCCTGGGGGGGCACAGATACGCAGTATTTT	CASTPPWGGTDTQYF
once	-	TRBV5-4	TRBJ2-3	TGTGCCAGCAGCTTCCTTAGCGGAGACACAGATACGCAGTATTTT	CASSFLSGDTDTQYF
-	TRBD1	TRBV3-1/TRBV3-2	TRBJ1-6	TGTGCCAGCAGCCCGGGACAGGGCTATAATTCACCCCTCCACTTT	CASSPGQGYNSPLHF
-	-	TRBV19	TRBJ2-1	TGTGCCACCCGGAGACGGCCGAATAATGAGCAGTTCTTC	CATRRRPNNEQFF
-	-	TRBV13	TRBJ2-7	TGTGCCAGCAGCCCCGAAAATGTCTACGAGCAGTACTTC	CASSPENVYEQYF
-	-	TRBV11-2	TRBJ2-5	TGTGCCAGCAGCTTTGTGGAGAAAGAGACCCAGTACTTC	CASSFVEKETQYF
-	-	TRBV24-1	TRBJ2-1	TGTGCCACTGCTAGGGAGAAGGGCAAAAGCTCCTACAATGAGCAGTTCTTC	CATAREKGKSSYNEQFF
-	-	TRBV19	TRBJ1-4	TGTGCCAGTAGTCCTACGGGGAGGGAATGGGATGAAAAACTGTTTTTT	CASSPTGREWDEKLFF
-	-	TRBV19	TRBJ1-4	TGTGCCAGTAGTATAGAGCGCGGACAATCAGGGGAAAAACTGTTTTTT	CASSIERGQSGEKLFF
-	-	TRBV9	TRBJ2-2	TGTGCCAGCAGCGTACGGGGGTCCGGCGGGGAGCTGTTTTTT	CASSVRGSGGELFF
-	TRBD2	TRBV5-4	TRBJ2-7	TGTGCCAGCAGCTACTCCGGGACTAGCGGGAGGGGCGAGCAGTACTTC	CASSYSGTSGRGEQYF
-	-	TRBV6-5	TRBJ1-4	TGTGCCAGCAGCTACTCGGGTCCTAATGAAAAACTGTTTTTT	CASSYSGPNEKLFF
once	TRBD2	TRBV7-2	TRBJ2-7	TGTGCCAGCAGCCAAGAGGCGGGGGGCTACGAGCAGTACTTC	CASSQEAGGYEQYF
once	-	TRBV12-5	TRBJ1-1	TGTGCTAGTGGTTTATCGGGCCGGGGGAACACTGAAGCTTTCTTT	CASGLSGRGNTEAFF
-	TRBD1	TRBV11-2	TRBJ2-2	TGTGCCAGCAGCTTAGATCCCAGGGGGTCTGGGGAGCTGTTTTTT	CASSLDPRGSGELFF
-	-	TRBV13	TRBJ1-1	TGTGCCAGCAGCAACCAAGGGGGAGGGACTGAAGCTTTCTTT	CASSNQGGGTEAFF
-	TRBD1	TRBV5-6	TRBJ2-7	TGTGCCAGCAGCTGGGGACAGGGACCTTACGAGCAGTACTTC	CASSWGQGPYEQYF
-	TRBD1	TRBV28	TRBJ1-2	TGTGCCAGCAGCCCCGGGACAGGGGGAGTCTATGGCTACACCTTC	CASSPGTGGVYGYTF
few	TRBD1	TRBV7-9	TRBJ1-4	TGTGCCAGCAGCTTCACAGGGGCCAGGGAAAAACTGTTTTTT	CASSFTGAREKLFF
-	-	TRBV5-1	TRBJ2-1	TGCGCCAGCAGCAGCGCGGGTGTGGAGGATGAGCAGTTCTTC	CASSSAGVEDEQFF
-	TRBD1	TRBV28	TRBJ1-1	TGTGCCAGCAGACTGCCCTCGACAGGGAGGGTCACTGAAGCTTTCTTT	CASRLPSTGRVTEAFF
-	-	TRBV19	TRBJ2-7	TGTGCCAGTAGTATAGATGGCGGAGCCTACGAGCAGTACTTC	CASSIDGGAYEQYF
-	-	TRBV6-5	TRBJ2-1	TGTGCCAGCAGTTACTCTGTCAGCTACAATGAGCAGTTCTTC	CASSYSVSYNEQFF
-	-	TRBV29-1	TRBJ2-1	TGCAGCCACCGGCGAGATACCGATGAGCAGTTCTTC	CSHRRDTDEQFF
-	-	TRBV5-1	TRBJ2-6	TGCGCCAGCAGCTTGGGCAGCACTGGGGCCAACGTCCTGACTTTC	CASSLGSTGANVLTF
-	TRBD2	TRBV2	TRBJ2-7	TGTGCCAGCAGCCTACTAGCGGAGTCCTACGAGCAGTACTTC	CASSLLAESYEQYF
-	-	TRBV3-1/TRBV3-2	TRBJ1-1	TGTGCCAGCAGCCTCCGGGACTGGAACACTGAAGCTTTCTTT	CASSLRDWNTEAFF
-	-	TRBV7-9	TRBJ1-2	TGTGCCAGCAGCTTCGGGCAAAATGACTATGGCTACACCTTC	CASSFGQNDYGYTF
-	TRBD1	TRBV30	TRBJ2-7	TGTGCCTGTACCCCGACAGGGACCTACGAGCAGTACTTC	CACTPTGTYEQYF
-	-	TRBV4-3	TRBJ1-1	TGCGCCAGCAGCCAGTTTCTGGGGGGCGCGGATGAAGCTTTCTTT	CASSQFLGGADEAFF
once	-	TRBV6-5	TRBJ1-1	TGTGCCAGCAGTTACCCGGGCCCCGGGAACACTGAAGCTTTCTTT	CASSYPGPGNTEAFF
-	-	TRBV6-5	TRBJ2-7	TGTGCCAGCAGTTACTCGCCAGGGGTCGAGCAGTACTTC	CASSYSPGVEQYF
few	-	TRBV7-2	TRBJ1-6	TGTGCCAGCAGCCCTAACAGGGTCAGTTCACCCCTCCACTTT	CASSPNRVSSPLHF
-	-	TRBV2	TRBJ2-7	TGTGCCAGCAGTGCGCTCGGGGGAGGCTACGAGCAGTACTTC	CASSALGGGYEQYF
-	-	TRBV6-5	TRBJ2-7	TGTGCCAGCAGTTACGGCCGAGGGCCCTACGAGCAGTACTTC	CASSYGRGPYEQYF
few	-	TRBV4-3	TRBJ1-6	TGCGCCAGCAGCCCCAAGTCAGAGATAGCAAGGTCACCCCTCCACTTT	CASSPKSEIARSPLHF
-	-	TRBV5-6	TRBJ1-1	TGTGCCAGCAGCGGCCTGGGAGGGCGTAGTACTGAAGCTTTCTTT	CASSGLGGRSTEAFF
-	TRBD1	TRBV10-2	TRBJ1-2	TGCGCCAGCAGTGACGACAGGGGAGATGGCTACACCTTC	CASSDDRGDGYTF
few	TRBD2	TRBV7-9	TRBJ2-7	TGTGCCAGCAGCTTAGGAATTCAAGCGGGAGTCCCCTCCTACGAGCAGTACTTC	CASSLGIQAGVPSYEQYF
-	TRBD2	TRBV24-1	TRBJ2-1	TGTGCCACCAGTGATCGAGGGGTAACAGGGACTAGCGGGTTCGAGCAGTTCTTC	CATSDRGVTGTSGFEQFF
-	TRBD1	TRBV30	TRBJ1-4	TGTGCCTGGAGACAGGGGGCAGGTGAAAAACTGTTTTTT	CAWRQGAGEKLFF